A single sample gave rise to the 10 T cell receptor beta chains below, sequenced in a study of early T cells in non-severe SARS-CoV-2 infection (dated by TCRdb to the early 2020s). Libraries were made using 5' RACE. The listed sequencing device is NextSeq 500. The public reads were reanalyzed by TCRdb: fastp trimming at Q25, MiXCR alignment, in-frame beta chains only. Every CDR3 protein is listed once, alongside the most common genes and DNA of its rows. The sample yields around 57,000 distinct CDR3 sequences; 12% were counted once. The ten largest account for roughly 4.5% of the sample. Sequences were obtained from whole blood. The origin of the receptors is an adult who was a healthcare worker with PCR-confirmed SARS-CoV-2 infection or an uninfected control (not recorded which).

The rearrangement uses TRBV18 and TRBJ2-3, with 9 positions matching TRBD1. J was trimmed by 0 bases and V by 4 bases; bases with no gene match: 2. This CDR3 has 15 amino acids. CDR1 is KGHSH, CDR2 LQKENI, per germline. This chain's CDR3 is CASSLQGASTDTQYF. CDR3 coding DNA: TGTGCCAGCTCACTACAGGGGGCAAGCACAGATACGCAGTATTTT.

The table lists this clonotype with many counts. The chain uses TRBV28 and TRBJ2-7, with D perhaps given as TRBD1 or TRBD2 (7 bases each). V was cut by 1 base and J by 2 bases, with 12 bases left in between. Per the germline V gene, CDR1 is MDHEN and CDR2 is SYDVKM. CDR3 length: 15 residues. DNA for the CDR3: TGTGCCAGCAGTTTATCCGGGGGGACAGCCTACGAGCAGTACTTC. It specifies CASSLSGGTAYEQYF.

This clonotype was detected only a few times. CDR3 sequence: CASSWGVSGNTIYF. The DNA of the CDR3 is TGTGCCAGCAGCTGGGGGGTTTCTGGAAACACCATATATTTT. The chain uses TRBV11-2 and TRBJ1-3, with D possibly matching TRBD1 (5 bases). The CDR3 has 14 residues. The germline CDR1 and CDR2 sequences are SGHAT and FQNNGV. V lost 4 bases and J lost 1, with 8 bases in between.

In its sample, this clonotype was seen many times. This chain uses TRBV7-8 with TRBJ2-7; 7 bases map to TRBD2. In germline, CDR1 is SGHVS, CDR2 FQNEAQ. This CDR3 has 14 residues. V lost 6 bases, J lost 3 bases, and 8 bases stayed unmatched. The CDR3 DNA reads TGTGCCAGCAGTCGGACCCTAGCGGTCTACGAGCAGTACTTC. Encoded protein: CASSRTLAVYEQYF. Combining the CDR3 with reference TRBV7-8 and TRBJ2-7 gives the whole variable domain GAGVSQSPRYKVAKRGQDVALRCDPISGHVSLFWYQQALGQGPEFLTYFQNEAQLDKSGLPSDRFFAERPEGSVSTLKIQRTQQEDSAVYLCASSRTLAVYEQYFGPGTRLTVT.

V is TRBV19 and J is TRBJ1-1; a weak D match, TRBD1 (6 bases). The CDR3 length is 18 residues. CDR1 is LNHDA and CDR2 is SQIVND in the germline V gene (reference sequence). The germline V and J ends were trimmed by 6 bases and 5 bases, with 28 bases remaining between them. CDR3 loop: CASSLAGTPYRGGTEAFF. CDR3 nucleotide sequence: TGTGCCAGTAGCCTAGCCGGGACCCCCTATAGAGGGGGAACTGAAGCTTTCTTT.

In this sample, this clonotype turned up many times. CDR3 nucleotides: TGTGCCTCGGCGACTAGCGGGATAAAAGATACGCAGTATTTT. Residues: CASATSGIKDTQYF. The V and J genes are TRBV10-3 and TRBJ2-3; 11 positions agree with TRBD2. J gave up 5 bases and V 11 bases, and 9 bases lay outside the gene matches. This CDR3 region has 14 residues. Germline CDR1 is ENHRY and CDR2 is SYGVKD.

The J gene is TRBJ2-1, the V gene TRBV12-3 or TRBV12-4; D remains unclear. Trimming took 3 bases from V and 3 from J, leaving 9 bases between them. The CDR3 has 14 residues. This chain's CDR3 is CASSFGQIYNEQFF. CDR3 bases: TGTGCCAGCAGTTTTGGGCAGATCTACAATGAGCAGTTCTTC.

This clonotype was seen many times. This chain uses TRBV7-9 with TRBJ1-5; D not resolved. The CDR3 is made up of 12 amino acids. The germline gives CDR1 SEHNR, CDR2 FQNEAQ (reference sequence). V lost 1 base and J lost 6, with 4 bases in between. The CDR3 bases are TGTGCCAGCAGCTTAGGGTCTCAGCCCCAGCATTTT. This encodes CASSLGSQPQHF.

Ten or more counts support this clonotype. The chain couples TRBV7-6 to TRBJ1-4, with D perhaps TRBD1 (5 bases). Deletions cut 5 bases from V and 14 bases from J, with 18 bases between. CDR1 is SGHVS and CDR2 is FNYEAQ in the germline V gene. The length of the CDR3 is 13 residues. The CDR3 DNA is TGTGCCAGCAGCCCAGGGACGGCATTTAAGCTGTTTTTT. It codes for CASSPGTAFKLFF. Filled out from reference TRBV7-6 and TRBJ1-4, the complete variable domain reads GAGVSQSPRYKVTKRGQDVALRCDPISGHVSLYWYRQALGQGPEFLTYFNYEAQQDKSGLPNDRFSAERPEGSISTLTIQRTEQRDSAMYRCASSPGTAFKLFFGSGTQLSVL.

Ten or more counts support this clonotype. The rearrangement links TRBV12-3 or TRBV12-4 to TRBJ2-3; 7 bases are shared with TRBD2. The trim removed 4 bases at V and 0 bases at J, leaving 4 bases unmatched. The CDR3 is made up of 15 amino acids. The CDR3 spells CASSSPSGSTDTQYF. The CDR3 DNA follows: TGTGCCAGCAGTTCCCCTAGCGGAAGCACAGATACGCAGTATTTT.